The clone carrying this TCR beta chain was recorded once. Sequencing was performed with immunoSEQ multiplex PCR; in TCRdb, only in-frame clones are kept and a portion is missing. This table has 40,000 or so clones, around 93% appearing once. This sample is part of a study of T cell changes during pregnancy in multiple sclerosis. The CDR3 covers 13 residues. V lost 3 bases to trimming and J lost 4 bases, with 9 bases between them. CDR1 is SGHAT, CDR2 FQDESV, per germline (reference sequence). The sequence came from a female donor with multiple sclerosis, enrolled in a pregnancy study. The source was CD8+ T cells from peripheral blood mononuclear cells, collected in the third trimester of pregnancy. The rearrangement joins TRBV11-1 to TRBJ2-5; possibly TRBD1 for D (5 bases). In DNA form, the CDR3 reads TGTGCCAGCAGCTTTACAGGTGGAGAGACCCAGTACTTC. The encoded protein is CASSFTGGETQYF.